Presented here are 13 T cell receptor beta chains from one specimen sequenced in a study of cytomegalovirus exposure and HLA in healthy donors. Vbeta (60) and Jbeta (13) primers were used in the PCR. The assay was immunoSEQ multiplex PCR, and TCRdb's table has in-frame clones only and misses some. The sample consists of tens of thousands of clones, 75% to 85% of them appearing once. Sequencing was performed on PBMCs. These receptors came from a woman aged 40 to 50 in good health and CMV-seronegative.

The rearrangement uses TRBV29-1 and TRBJ2-6, with TRBD1 matching over 7 bases. CDR1 and CDR2 (germline): SQVTM, ANQGSEA. The ends lost 7 bases at V and 0 bases at J; junction bases unmatched: 6. The CDR3 runs to 15 residues. CDR3 nucleotides: TGCAGCGCCGAAGGGGACAGCTCTGGGGCCAACGTCCTGACTTTC. This translates into CSAEGDSSGANVLTF.

The CDR3 loop reads CASSQALGGSYEQYF. Written as DNA, the CDR3 is TGCGCCAGCAGCCAAGCGCTAGGAGGCTCTTACGAGCAGTACTTC. V and J are TRBV4-3 and TRBJ2-7; perhaps TRBD2 as D (5 bases). The length of the CDR3 is 15 residues. Germline assignment: CDR1 LGHNA and CDR2 YSLEER. The germline V and J ends were trimmed by 1 base and 4 bases, with 14 bases remaining between them.

The table lists this clone with a count of one. This sequence joins TRBV9 and TRBJ2-7; a weak D match, TRBD1 (5 bases). CDR1 and CDR2 (germline): SGDLS, YYNGEE. Deletions cut 3 bases from V and 0 bases from J, with 10 bases between. The CDR3 is made up of 14 amino acids. The chain's CDR3 is CASSGTPSSYEQYF. The CDR3 bases are TGTGCCAGCAGCGGGACACCGAGCTCCTACGAGCAGTACTTC.

The chain uses TRBV9 and TRBJ1-6, with D tentatively TRBD1 (5 bases). The V gene lost 2 bases and the J gene lost 9 bases, with 15 bases spanning the gap. Germline CDR1 reads SGDLS; CDR2 reads YYNGEE. This CDR3 has 15 amino acids. CDR3 sequence reads: CASSVKSAQGSPLHF. CDR3 bases: TGTGCCAGCAGCGTGAAATCTGCCCAGGGTTCACCCCTCCACTTT.

This clone was detected only a few times. The chain employs TRBV7-2 and TRBJ2-1, with TRBD1 as a possible D gene (5 bases). Between the trimmed V and J ends, which lost 5 bases and 10 bases, there was a span of 21 bases. The CDR3 is 15 residues long. Germline V CDR1 and CDR2: SGHTA, FQGNSA. In DNA, the CDR3 is TGTGCCAGCAGCCGATCCACAGGTTCTAGACCCGAGCAGTTCTTC. It is translated as CASSRSTGSRPEQFF.

The rearrangement uses TRBV7-2 and TRBJ1-5; 12 positions agree with TRBD1. Looked up from germline, CDR1 is SGHTA and CDR2 is FQGNSA. CDR3 size: 18 residues. Unmatched junction bases numbered 10, after V lost 1 base and J lost 6 bases. The CDR3 loop reads CASSLVGTGGDQGQPQHF. The DNA for the CDR3 is TGTGCCAGCAGCTTAGTCGGGACAGGGGGCGATCAGGGTCAGCCCCAGCATTTT.

This clone was recorded a few times. This chain uses TRBV30 with TRBJ1-4; no reliable D call. The germline V and J ends were trimmed by 0 bases and 7 bases, with 6 bases remaining between them. The CDR3 is 12 amino acids. Germline lookup yields CDR1 GTSNPN and CDR2 SVGIG (reference sequence). The CDR3, as DNA: TGTGCCTGGAGTGTACGGGTTGAAAAACTGTTTTTT. It encodes CAWSVRVEKLFF.

The V gene is TRBV7-2, the J gene TRBJ1-6, with no clear D. There are 15 residues in the CDR3. Germline lookup yields CDR1 SGHTA and CDR2 FQGNSA. Trimming left V 1 base short and J 7 bases short, with 11 bases between. Here the CDR3 reads CASSLVTVGNSPLHF. The CDR3 region has the DNA TGTGCCAGCAGCTTAGTTACAGTAGGAAATTCACCCCTCCACTTT.

This chain uses TRBV30 with TRBJ1-6; D may be TRBD1 (5 bases). Deletions cut 0 bases from V and 7 bases from J, with 10 bases between. The CDR3 totals 14 residues. Germline CDR1 GTSNPN, CDR2 SVGIG (reference sequence). For the CDR3, the DNA is TGTGCCTGGAGTGTGTCACAGGCGAATTCACCCCTCCACTTT. Translated, it gives CAWSVSQANSPLHF.

The chain recombines TRBV15 with TRBJ1-5, with 11 bases that match TRBD1. CDR3 length: 17 amino acids. The germline gives CDR1 LNHNV, CDR2 YYDKDF (reference sequence). The ends lost 3 bases at V and 4 bases at J; junction bases unmatched: 8. The CDR3 bases are TGTGCCACCAGCAGGCCCGGACAGGGGGCGCGTAATCAGCCCCAGCATTTT. As protein: CATSRPGQGARNQPQHF.

The chain combines TRBV29-1 with TRBJ2-2, with TRBD2 matching over 12 bases. The germline V gene has CDR1 SQVTM and CDR2 ANQGSEA. The CDR3 consists of 17 residues. Trimming removed 4 bases from V and 5 bases from J; junction bases left unmatched: 11. Written as DNA, the CDR3 is TGCAGCGTTGGGCTGACTAGCGGGGGCGCAGGGACCGGGGAGCTGTTTTTT. Protein product: CSVGLTSGGAGTGELFF.

The chain couples TRBV5-1 to TRBJ2-7, with TRBD1 identical over 8 bases. CDR3 length: 16 residues. CDR1 is SGHRS and CDR2 is YFSETQ in the germline V gene. V was clipped by 0 bases and J by 4 bases; unmatched bases: 9. The CDR3: CASSLADRGLRYEQYF. Written as DNA, the CDR3 is TGCGCCAGCAGCTTGGCTGACAGGGGCCTGCGATACGAGCAGTACTTC.

This clone has just a few counts. This chain connects TRBV6-6 to TRBJ2-1; 10 bases fit TRBD1. The V gene's germline CDR1 is MNHNY and CDR2 SVGAGI (reference sequence). There are 15 residues in the CDR3. Trimming cost V 2 bases and J 9 bases; bases outside gene matches: 7. CDR3 sequence (DNA): TGTGCCAGCAGTTACAGTCGACAGGGGGCGGTTGAGCAGTTCTTC. Its translation is CASSYSRQGAVEQFF.